This T cell receptor (beta chain) came from a study of cytomegalovirus exposure and HLA in healthy donors. Method: immunoSEQ multiplex PCR; TCRdb's copy keeps in-frame clones and lacks some. The table includes tens of thousands of clones, 85% to 95% detected once. The CDR3 consists of 15 residues. Germline V gene sequence: CDR1 SEHNR, CDR2 FQNEAQ (reference sequence). The V end lost 1 base, the J end lost 5 bases, and 14 bases lay between the germline ends. As concerns this clone: What it recognizes is unknown.

Study conclusions and caveats: While the bulk of TCR sequences proved rare, some public TCRs turned up in many donors.

Sequenced: PBMCs. This receptor was obtained from a woman aged 18-29 years in good health and CMV-seronegative. This chain links TRBV7-9 with TRBJ2-5, with a tentative D call TRBD1 (6 bases). CDR3 sequence (DNA): TGTGCCAGCAGCTTAGTATCTGGGGGCAGGGAGACCCAGTACTTC. Translation gives CASSLVSGGRETQYF.